A selection of T cell receptor beta chains follows, all from one sample in a study of CD8 T cells in ankylosing spondylitis. MiXCR, run by TCRdb on the 5' RACE reads, gives a single entry per CDR3 protein. Of a few hundred thousand distinct CDR3 sequences listed, about 11% are singletons. The sequencing sample was made of blood, either unsorted or a sorted T cell fraction (not recorded which). The source of these receptors is a male donor with ankylosing spondylitis or in good health (not recorded which). The CDR3 runs from the conserved cysteine through the conserved F or W. D genes are given only for firm matches. Clone size is not always given. Where it is, it says once, few, many or a class for expanded clones.

>NA|TRBJ2-5|NA|TRBV28|11
TGTGCCACAAATAGGGGAGAGACCCAGTACTTC
CATNRGETQYF
>many|TRBJ2-2|NA|TRBV5-1|15
TGCGCCAGCAGCTTGTTAGAGGGTATCACCGGGGAGCTGTTTTTT
CASSLLEGITGELFF
>few|TRBJ2-5|TRBD2|TRBV4-1|17
TGCGCCAGCAGCCCGCGGACCGGGGGAGGGTTCCAAGAGACCCAGTACTTC
CASSPRTGGGFQETQYF
>many|TRBJ2-4|NA|TRBV12-3/TRBV12-4|12
TGTGCCAGCAGTCAGAGAGTAAACATTCAGTACTTC
CASSQRVNIQYF
>many|TRBJ2-5|TRBD2|TRBV20-1|18
TGCAGTGCTAGAGGGGGACTTCGTTCGCGGGAGAAGGGGGAGACCCAGTACTTC
CSARGGLRSREKGETQYF
>many|TRBJ1-5|TRBD1|TRBV12-3/TRBV12-4|15
TGTGCCAGTAATACACAGGGGGCGCAGGGTCAGCCCCAGCATTTT
CASNTQGAQGQPQHF
>many|TRBJ2-7|NA|TRBV4-1|15
TGCGCCAGCAGCCAGGACCGGGACGGATCCTACGAGCAGTACTTC
CASSQDRDGSYEQYF
>many|TRBJ2-1|NA|TRBV3-1|16
TGTGCCAGCAGCCAGGCTAACAGGGAATTAAGCTGTGAGCAGTTCTTC
CASSQANRELSCEQFF
>many|TRBJ1-3|NA|TRBV12-3/TRBV12-4|14
TGTGCCAGCAGTTTACGGGGGTCTGGAAACACCATATATTTT
CASSLRGSGNTIYF
>NA|TRBJ2-6|NA|TRBV20-1|15
TGCAGTGCTAGAGATGGGGCGGCTGGGGCCAACGTCCTGACTTTC
CSARDGAAGANVLTF
>many|TRBJ1-1|TRBD1|TRBV28|15
TGTGCCAGCAGTCAACAATGGACAGGGGGCGATGGAGCTTTCTTT
CASSQQWTGGDGAFF
>NA|TRBJ2-6|NA|TRBV7-3|13
TGTGCCAGCAGCGTTGCTGGGGCCAACGTCCTGACTTTC
CASSVAGANVLTF
>many|TRBJ1-5|NA|TRBV12-3/TRBV12-4|14
TGTGCCAGCAGTTCATCACGGTTCCCTCAGCCCCAGCATTTT
CASSSSRFPQPQHF
>NA|TRBJ1-1|TRBD1|TRBV10-3|14
TGTGCCATCAGTGAGCAGGGGGCGGCCACTGAAGCTTTCTTT
CAISEQGAATEAFF
>many|TRBJ2-5|NA|TRBV5-1|11
TGCGCCAGCAGCTTAAAAGAGACCCAGTACTTC
CASSLKETQYF
>NA|TRBJ1-3|NA|TRBV3-1|16
TGTGCCAGCAGCCAAGAGGCGCCGCTCTCTGGAAACACCATATATTTT
CASSQEAPLSGNTIYF
>many|TRBJ1-2|TRBD1|TRBV28|13
TGTGCCAGCAGCCTGGACAGGGGAAGAGGCTACACCTTC
CASSLDRGRGYTF
>many|TRBJ2-7|NA|TRBV6-1|13
TGTGCCAGCAGTGAAGCAGGGACTTACGAGCAGTACTTC
CASSEAGTYEQYF
>few|TRBJ2-7|NA|TRBV28|18
TGTGCCAGCAGCTTCCGCCAATGGGCACGCCTCAACCCCTACGAGCAGTACTTC
CASSFRQWARLNPYEQYF
>many|TRBJ2-7|NA|TRBV5-1|16
TGCGCCAGCAGCTTGGCCGCGGGGGCAGCTACCTACGAGCAGTACTTC
CASSLAAGAATYEQYF
>many|TRBJ1-6|TRBD1|TRBV7-6|13
TGTGCCGTCCGGGGACAGGGCGATTCACCCCTCCACTTT
CAVRGQGDSPLHF
>few|TRBJ1-1|NA|TRBV7-6|14
TGTGCCAGCAGCTTATCGGAAGGGGTCACTGAAGCTTTCTTT
CASSLSEGVTEAFF
>NA|TRBJ1-5|NA|TRBV6-6|13
TGTGCCAGCAGTTACGTAGGGGATCAGCCCCAGCATTTT
CASSYVGDQPQHF
>many|TRBJ2-3|NA|TRBV5-1|14
TGCGCCAGCAGCTTGGAGGGCAGAACAGATACGCAGTATTTT
CASSLEGRTDTQYF
>many|TRBJ1-1|NA|TRBV3-1|14
TGTGCCAGCAGCCTACAGGCCCGGAACACTGAAGCTTTCTTT
CASSLQARNTEAFF
>many|TRBJ2-5|NA|TRBV11-2|15
TGTGCCAGCAGCGGATCCAGGGTGGTGGGAGAGACCCAGTACTTC
CASSGSRVVGETQYF
>NA|TRBJ1-2|NA|TRBV2|14
TGTGCCAGCAGTGAAGCGCTTCGGGGCGGAGGCTACACCTTC
CASSEALRGGGYTF
>few|TRBJ2-5|NA|TRBV15|13
TGTGCCACCAGCAGCAGGGGTTGGGAGACCCAGTACTTC
CATSSRGWETQYF
>many|TRBJ2-7|TRBD1|TRBV5-1|15
TGCGCCAGCCAGTCTACCGGGACAGGGGGTCACGAGCAGTACTTC
CASQSTGTGGHEQYF
>NA|TRBJ2-5|TRBD2|TRBV3-1|18
TGTGCCAGCAGCCAAGGAAGACTAGCGGGAGGTTTGGTAGAGACCCAGTACTTC
CASSQGRLAGGLVETQYF
>many|TRBJ2-7|NA|TRBV9|13
TGTGCCAGCAGCCCTGCTGACCTCTACGAGCAGTACTTC
CASSPADLYEQYF
>many|TRBJ1-2|NA|TRBV12-3/TRBV12-4|11
TGTGCCAGCGGGATGGGGGATGGCTACACCTTC
CASGMGDGYTF
>many|TRBJ1-1|TRBD1|TRBV7-2|15
TGTGCCAGCAGCTTTCTGACAGGGGGGAACACTGAAGCTTTCTTT
CASSFLTGGNTEAFF
>NA|TRBJ1-2|NA|TRBV21-1|17
TGTGCCAGCAGCAAAGTAGAGACAGGGGTAATCCTTTGTGGCTACACCTTC
CASSKVETGVILCGYTF
>many|TRBJ2-7|NA|TRBV20-1|17
TGCAGTGCGAGGCCGACTAGCGTGAGGACCTACAGGGGCGAGCAGTACTTC
CSARPTSVRTYRGEQYF
>many|TRBJ1-2|NA|TRBV27|12
TGTGCCAGCAGTAGCAGCCCCCATGGCTACACCTTC
CASSSSPHGYTF
>NA|TRBJ2-3|NA|TRBV7-2|14
TGTGCCAGCAGCTTAAGTTGGGGGACCGATACGCAGTATTTT
CASSLSWGTDTQYF
>NA|TRBJ2-3|NA|TRBV7-2|13
TGTGCCAGCAGCTTAGATGGCTTTGGGACGCAGTATTTT
CASSLDGFGTQYF
>NA|TRBJ1-4|NA|TRBV11-2|12
TGTGCCAGCAACCGTAGGGGTGAAAAACTGTTTTTT
CASNRRGEKLFF
>many|TRBJ1-5|NA|TRBV12-3/TRBV12-4|15
TGTGCCAGCAGTTTCTCAGGCGTCGGCAATCAGCCCCAGCATTTT
CASSFSGVGNQPQHF
>many|TRBJ2-3|TRBD2|TRBV20-1|14
TGCAGTGCCCGACTAGCGGGAGGTGCAGATACGCAGTATTTT
CSARLAGGADTQYF
>few|TRBJ1-5|NA|TRBV7-8|13
TGTGCCAGCAGCTTACAGGTCTCTCAGCCCCAGCATTTT
CASSLQVSQPQHF
>NA|TRBJ1-4|TRBD1|TRBV2|15
TGTGCCAGCAGTGCGAGGGGACAGGGGGCCGAAAAACTGTTTTTT
CASSARGQGAEKLFF
>many|TRBJ1-2|NA|TRBV10-3|15
TGTGCCATCAGTGCAACTACAACGGAGCGCTATGGCTACACCTTC
CAISATTTERYGYTF
>few|TRBJ1-2|TRBD1|TRBV5-5|14
TGTGCCAGCAGCGCGGAACAGGGGAACTATGGCTACACCTTC
CASSAEQGNYGYTF
>NA|TRBJ1-1|TRBD1|TRBV6-5|15
TGTGCCAGCAGTTACTCCGGGACAGGGAACTCTGAAGCTTTCTTT
CASSYSGTGNSEAFF